The clone carrying this T cell receptor (beta chain) was detected only a few times. No antigen is known for it. Genomic DNA, serving as template, underwent TCR beta VDJ and CDR3 profiling. A single record per CDR3 protein comes from TCRdb applying MiXCR to the reads. The table has 180,000 or so distinct CDR3 sequences, less than 65% seen once. The data belong to a study of CD8+CD57+ T cells in acquired aplastic anemia. For the study at large: Yields of DNA that came from sorted CD4+ and CD8+ cells averaged about 2.9 ug. Study-wide points: Patient and control CD8+ Simpson's diversity was not significantly different.

Sequencing was done on patients that had shown CD8+CD57+ cell expansion by flow cytometry. J gave up 5 bases and V 0 bases, and 8 bases lay outside the gene matches. Looked up from germline, CDR1 is LNHNV and CDR2 is YYDKDF (reference sequence). This CDR3 region has 16 residues. This sequence originates from a human donor with aplastic anemia. The sequenced material came from sorted CD4+, CD8+, or CD8+CD57+ T cells (not recorded which) from PBMCs. V and J are TRBV15 and TRBJ2-5; 8 nucleotides match TRBD1. CDR3 in amino acids: CATSRERAGGKETQYF. CDR3 nucleotides: TGTGCCACCAGCAGAGAGAGGGCAGGGGGCAAGGAGACCCAGTACTTC.